These T cell receptor beta chains were read from a single sample in a study of human T cells and chemical hapten exposure. TCRdb ran MiXCR on the RACE reads and lists one entry per CDR3 protein. The data hold approximately 34,000 distinct CDR3 sequences, with approximately 5% observed a single time. Sequences were obtained from whole blood. The receptors derive from a human donor in good health. Some clones in this sample may be carry-over from other donors' samples. Both conserved end residues are part of each CDR3. Each record gives: clone size, J gene, D gene, V gene, CDR3 DNA, CDR3 protein. D genes are given only for firm matches. Part of the rows lack a size; the others show once, few, many or a class for expanded clones.

many,TRBJ1-1,-,TRBV20-1,TGCAGGCCCTCGAGTGGGGCCACTGAAGCTTTCTTT,CRPSSGATEAFF
-,TRBJ1-4,TRBD1,TRBV12-3/TRBV12-4,TGTGCCAGCAGCCCCGGGACAGGGCGGGAAAAACTGTTTTTT,CASSPGTGREKLFF
many,TRBJ2-1,-,TRBV2,TGTGCCAGCAGAAATACAGGAAACAATGAGCAGTTCTTC,CASRNTGNNEQFF
many,TRBJ2-3,-,TRBV7-9,TGTGCCAGCAGCCCCGGGCTTAGGGTGGCAGATACGCAGTATTTT,CASSPGLRVADTQYF
few,TRBJ1-2,-,TRBV7-2,TGTGCCAGCAGCCCGCTTCTGACAGGTCCCTATGGCTACACCTTC,CASSPLLTGPYGYTF
many,TRBJ1-1,-,TRBV2,TGTGCCAGCATGTCAGGGGAGATATTGTACACTGAAGCTTTCTTT,CASMSGEILYTEAFF
many,TRBJ2-7,TRBD1,TRBV5-1,TGCGCCAGCAGCGGCGGGCCGGGACAGGGTGCCTACGAGCAGTACTTC,CASSGGPGQGAYEQYF
many,TRBJ2-6,-,TRBV4-1,TGCGCCAGCAGCCAAGATGGAGCGATTTTAACTGGGGCCAACGTCCTGACTTTC,CASSQDGAILTGANVLTF
many,TRBJ2-7,-,TRBV10-3,TGTGCCATCAGTGAATGGGTAGGGGCGGGTTGGACCTACGAGCAGTACTTC,CAISEWVGAGWTYEQYF
few,TRBJ2-1,-,TRBV7-2,TGTGCCAGCAGCTCCTGGCCCCACGAACTCAATGAGCAGTTCTTC,CASSSWPHELNEQFF
few,TRBJ1-1,-,TRBV20-1,TGCAGTGCTAGATCGAGGTTAGGGTCGATGAACACTGAAGCTTTCTTT,CSARSRLGSMNTEAFF
few,TRBJ1-5,TRBD1,TRBV2,TGTGCCAGCAGTGTACAGGGGGGAGGCCAGCCCCAGCATTTT,CASSVQGGGQPQHF
many,TRBJ1-2,TRBD1,TRBV7-2,TGTGCCAGCAGCTTCCAGGAGACAGGGGCGGGAGGCTACACCTTC,CASSFQETGAGGYTF
many,TRBJ1-1,-,TRBV20-1,TGCAGTGCTAGGTCTCGGACAGAGAACACTGAAGCTTTCTTT,CSARSRTENTEAFF
many,TRBJ2-1,-,TRBV12-2,TGTGCAAGTCGCTTACCGCTCCGTATAGCGGGATACTCCTACAATGAGCAGTTCTTC,CASRLPLRIAGYSYNEQFF
many,TRBJ1-5,TRBD1,TRBV19,TGTGCCAGTACCGGACAGACAGGGAATCAGCCCCAGCATTTT,CASTGQTGNQPQHF
many,TRBJ2-3,-,TRBV6-5,TGTGCCAGCAGTTACCGCGGACAGAATCCTCCAGATACGCAGTATTTT,CASSYRGQNPPDTQYF
many,TRBJ2-7,TRBD2,TRBV6-2/TRBV6-3,TGTGCCAGCAGTTACTCCGGGACTAGCGGGTACGAGCAGTACTTC,CASSYSGTSGYEQYF
many,TRBJ2-4,-,TRBV7-2,TGTGCCAGCAGCTTAGCAGGTCTAGCCAAAAACATTCAGTACTTC,CASSLAGLAKNIQYF
many,TRBJ1-2,TRBD1,TRBV12-3/TRBV12-4,TGTGCCAGCAGTGCCCAGACAGGGAGAGGTGGCTACACCTTC,CASSAQTGRGGYTF
-,TRBJ1-4,-,TRBV28,TGTGCCAGCAGCTGGAGCAGGGGTGTTGAAAAACTGTTTTTT,CASSWSRGVEKLFF
many,TRBJ1-1,TRBD1,TRBV7-2,TGTGCCAGCAGCTTGGACAGGGAGAAAGCTTTCTTT,CASSLDREKAFF
many,TRBJ1-2,TRBD1,TRBV2,TGTGCCAGCAATTTACAGGGGGCCAACTATGGCTACACCTTC,CASNLQGANYGYTF
many,TRBJ2-6,-,TRBV6-2/TRBV6-3,TGTGCCAGCAGCGGGGACTTCGTCAATTCTGGGGCCAACGTCCTGACTTTC,CASSGDFVNSGANVLTF
many,TRBJ2-2,-,TRBV20-1,TGCAGTGCTAGAGATATGACAGGGAGGAGGACCGGGGAGCTGTTTTTT,CSARDMTGRRTGELFF
many,TRBJ2-7,-,TRBV6-5,TGTGCCACCCGGCGGGGCGAGCAGTACTTC,CATRRGEQYF
few,TRBJ2-5,-,TRBV19,TGTGCCAGTAGTATGGGCCGCGAGGTGGAGACCCAGTACTTC,CASSMGREVETQYF
-,TRBJ1-5,TRBD1,TRBV20-1,TGCAGTGCCGCGGGACAGTCCCTTAATCAGCCCCAGCATTTT,CSAAGQSLNQPQHF
many,TRBJ1-2,TRBD1,TRBV14,TGTGCCAGCAGCCAAGGACTCCCGGGACAGGGGGGTTTTGGTACCTTC,CASSQGLPGQGGFGTF
many,TRBJ2-1,-,TRBV20-1,TGCAGTGCTAGAGATAGGAGATATGAGCAGTTCTTC,CSARDRRYEQFF
many,TRBJ2-3,TRBD1,TRBV5-1,TGCGCCAGCAGCAATACCGGGACAGGTGGCACAGATACGCAGTATTTT,CASSNTGTGGTDTQYF
many,TRBJ1-4,-,TRBV7-9,TGTGCCAGCAGTTCCGAAGCACGGGAAAAACTGTTTTTT,CASSSEAREKLFF
-,TRBJ2-3,-,TRBV19,TGTGCCAGTAGTATAGAACCCCCTCCTACAGGGAATACGCAGTATTTT,CASSIEPPPTGNTQYF
many,TRBJ2-1,TRBD2,TRBV29-1,TGCAGCGTTGAAGATAAGGCTAGCGGGTACAATGAGCAGTTCTTC,CSVEDKASGYNEQFF
medium-sized,TRBJ2-1,-,TRBV12-3/TRBV12-4,TGTGCCAGCAGTTTGACGGGGGCCCTCAACAATGAGCAGTTCTTC,CASSLTGALNNEQFF
many,TRBJ1-1,TRBD1,TRBV12-3/TRBV12-4,TGTGCCAGCAGCACAGGGGGCACTGAAGCTTTCTTT,CASSTGGTEAFF
few,TRBJ1-3,TRBD1,TRBV7-9,TGTGCCAGCAGCACGTATACAACAGGGGCAGGAAACACCATATATTTT,CASSTYTTGAGNTIYF
few,TRBJ2-1,-,TRBV20-1,TGCAGTGCCACAAATACTCTGGCCCCCTACAATGAGCAGTTCTTC,CSATNTLAPYNEQFF
many,TRBJ1-6,TRBD1,TRBV12-3/TRBV12-4,TGTGCCAGCAGTTTGGGGACAGGGAATTCACCCCTCCACTTT,CASSLGTGNSPLHF
-,TRBJ1-1,TRBD1,TRBV29-1,TGCAGCGTTGGACAGGGGGCGTTAGACACTGAAGCTTTCTTT,CSVGQGALDTEAFF
many,TRBJ1-1,TRBD1,TRBV15,TGTGCCACCAGCGGCAGGGGGCGAGTTGAAGCTTTCTTT,CATSGRGRVEAFF
-,TRBJ2-5,TRBD2,TRBV20-1,TGCAGCGCTCGTGGCGGCGGGAGATGGGGATTCCAAGAGACCCAGTACTTC,CSARGGGRWGFQETQYF
many,TRBJ1-6,TRBD1,TRBV12-3/TRBV12-4,TGTGCCAGCAACTCAGGGACAGGAGTTAATTCACCCCTCCACTTT,CASNSGTGVNSPLHF
many,TRBJ2-3,-,TRBV6-4,TGTGCCAGCAGTGACAGGGGAGAGGGCACAGATACGCAGTATTTT,CASSDRGEGTDTQYF
many,TRBJ2-7,-,TRBV5-1,TGCGCCAGCAGCTTGGTAGCGGCCACCTACGAGCAGTACTTC,CASSLVAATYEQYF
many,TRBJ1-4,-,TRBV5-1,TGCGCCAGCAGAGCCGCAACTAATGAAAAACTGTTTTTT,CASRAATNEKLFF
many,TRBJ1-5,-,TRBV2,TGTGCCAGCAGTGAAGGGAATCAGCCCCAGCATTTT,CASSEGNQPQHF
many,TRBJ1-1,-,TRBV28,TGTGCCAGCAGTTCCCCTTCCCCAGGGAGGACTGAAGCTTTCTTT,CASSSPSPGRTEAFF
many,TRBJ1-1,-,TRBV7-9,TGTGCCAGCAGCTTACAACCGAACACTGAAGCTTTCTTT,CASSLQPNTEAFF
many,TRBJ2-4,-,TRBV11-2,TGTGCCAGCAGCTTAGGAGCGGAACTAGCCAAAAACATTCAGTACTTC,CASSLGAELAKNIQYF
many,TRBJ2-3,-,TRBV29-1,TGCAGCGTTGAGGGGCGGACCAGCACAGATACGCAGTATTTT,CSVEGRTSTDTQYF
few,TRBJ1-1,-,TRBV5-1,TGCGCCAGCAGCCTGCTGACGAACACTGAAGCTTTCTTT,CASSLLTNTEAFF
-,TRBJ1-1,TRBD1,TRBV3-1,TGTGCCAGCAGCCAAGGGACAGGGGGGATGAACACTGAAGCTTTCTTT,CASSQGTGGMNTEAFF
many,TRBJ1-1,-,TRBV5-1,TGCGCCAGCAGCTTGGCCCCTTCGAACACTGAAGCTTTCTTT,CASSLAPSNTEAFF
many,TRBJ1-1,-,TRBV12-3/TRBV12-4,TGTGCCAGCAGTTTGGACAGCGAGGGGGGCACTGAAGCTTTCTTT,CASSLDSEGGTEAFF